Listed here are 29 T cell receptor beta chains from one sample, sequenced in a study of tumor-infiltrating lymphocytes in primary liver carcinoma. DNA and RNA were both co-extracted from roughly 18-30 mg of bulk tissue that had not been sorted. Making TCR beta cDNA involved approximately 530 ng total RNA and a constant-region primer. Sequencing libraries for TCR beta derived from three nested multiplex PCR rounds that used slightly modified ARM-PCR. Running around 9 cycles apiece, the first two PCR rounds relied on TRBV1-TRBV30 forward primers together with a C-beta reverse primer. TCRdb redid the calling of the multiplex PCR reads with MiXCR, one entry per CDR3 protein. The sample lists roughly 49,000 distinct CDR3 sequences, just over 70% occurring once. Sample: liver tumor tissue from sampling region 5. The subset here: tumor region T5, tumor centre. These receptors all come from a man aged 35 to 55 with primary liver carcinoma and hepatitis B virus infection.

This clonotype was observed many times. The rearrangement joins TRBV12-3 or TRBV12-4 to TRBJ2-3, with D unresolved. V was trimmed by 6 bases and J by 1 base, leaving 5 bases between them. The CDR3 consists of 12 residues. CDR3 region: CASRPGTDTQYF. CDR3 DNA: TGTGCCAGCAGACCCGGCACAGATACGCAGTATTTT.

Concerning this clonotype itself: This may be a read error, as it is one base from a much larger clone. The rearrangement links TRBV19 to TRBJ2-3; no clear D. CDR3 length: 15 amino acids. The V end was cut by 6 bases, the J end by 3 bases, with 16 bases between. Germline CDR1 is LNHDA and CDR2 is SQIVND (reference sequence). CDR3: CASSRFDTATDTQYF. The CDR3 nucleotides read TGTGCCAGTAGCCGATTCGATACCGCTACAGATACGCAGTATTTT.

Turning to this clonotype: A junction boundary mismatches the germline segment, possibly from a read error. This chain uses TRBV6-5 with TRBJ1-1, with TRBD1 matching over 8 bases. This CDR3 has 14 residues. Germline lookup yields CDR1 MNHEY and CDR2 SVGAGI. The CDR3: CASSWETGATEAFF. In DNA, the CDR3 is TGTGCTAGCAGTTGGGAGACAGGGGCGACTGAAGCTTTCTTT.

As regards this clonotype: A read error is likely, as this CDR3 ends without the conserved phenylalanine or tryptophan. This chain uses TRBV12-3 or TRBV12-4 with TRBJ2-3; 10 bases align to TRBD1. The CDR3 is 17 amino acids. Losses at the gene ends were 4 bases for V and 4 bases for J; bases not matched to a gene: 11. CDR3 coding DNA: TGTGCCAGCAGTTCGCCTGAGGGACAGGGGTGGTCAGATACGCAGTATTAT. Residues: CASSSPEGQGWSDTQYY.

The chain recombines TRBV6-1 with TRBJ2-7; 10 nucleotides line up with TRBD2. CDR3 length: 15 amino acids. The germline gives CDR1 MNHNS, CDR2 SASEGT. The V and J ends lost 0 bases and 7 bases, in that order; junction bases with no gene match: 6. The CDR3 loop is CASSEADSGRGEQYF. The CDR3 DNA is TGTGCCAGCAGTGAAGCGGACAGCGGGAGGGGGGAGCAGTACTTC.

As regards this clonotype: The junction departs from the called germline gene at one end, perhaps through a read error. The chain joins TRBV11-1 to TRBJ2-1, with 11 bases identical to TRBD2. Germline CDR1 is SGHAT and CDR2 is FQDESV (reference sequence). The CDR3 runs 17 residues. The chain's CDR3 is CASSLELAGEVDNEQFF. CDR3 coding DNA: TGTGCCAGCAGCCTCGAACTAGCGGGAGAAGTTGACAATGAGCAGTTTTTC.

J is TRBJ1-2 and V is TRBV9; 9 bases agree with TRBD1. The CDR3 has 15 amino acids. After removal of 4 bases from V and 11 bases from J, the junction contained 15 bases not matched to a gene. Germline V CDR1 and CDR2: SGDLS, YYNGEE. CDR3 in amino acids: CASSPGQGRVGGYTF. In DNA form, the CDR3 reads TGTGCCAGCAGCCCAGGACAGGGGAGGGTTGGTGGTTACACCTTC.

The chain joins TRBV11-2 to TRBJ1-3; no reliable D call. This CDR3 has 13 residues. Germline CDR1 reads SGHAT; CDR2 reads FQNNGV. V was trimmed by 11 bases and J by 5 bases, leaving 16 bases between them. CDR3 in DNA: TGTGCCTCGGCCCCGGGAGCTAGAAACACCATATATTTT. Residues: CASAPGARNTIYF.

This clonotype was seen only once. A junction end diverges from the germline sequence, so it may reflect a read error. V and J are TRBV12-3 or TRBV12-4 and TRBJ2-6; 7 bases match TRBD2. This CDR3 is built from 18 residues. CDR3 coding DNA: TGTGCCAGCAGTGTGACGACTAGCACTAGCTCTGGGGCCAACGTCATGACTTTC. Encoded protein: CASSVTTSTSSGANVMTF.

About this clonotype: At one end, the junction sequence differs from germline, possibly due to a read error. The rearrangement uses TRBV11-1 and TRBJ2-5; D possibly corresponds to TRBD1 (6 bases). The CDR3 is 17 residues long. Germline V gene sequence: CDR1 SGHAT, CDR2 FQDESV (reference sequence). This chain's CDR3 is CASNLVKGGQLHGTRYF. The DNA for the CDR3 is TGTGCCAGCAACTTAGTAAAAGGCGGACAGCTCCATGGGACCCGGTACTTC.

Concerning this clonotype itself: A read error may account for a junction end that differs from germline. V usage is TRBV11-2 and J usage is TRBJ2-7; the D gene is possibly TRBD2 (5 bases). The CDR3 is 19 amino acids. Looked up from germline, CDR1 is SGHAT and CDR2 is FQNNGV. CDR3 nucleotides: TGTGCCAGCAGCTTAATTACTGGCGTGAGGGCCGACCCTCCCTATGAGCAGTACTTC. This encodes CASSLITGVRADPPYEQYF.

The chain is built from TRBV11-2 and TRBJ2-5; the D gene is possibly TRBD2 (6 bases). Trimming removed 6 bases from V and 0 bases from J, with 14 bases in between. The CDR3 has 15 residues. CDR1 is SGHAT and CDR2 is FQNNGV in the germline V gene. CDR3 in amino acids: CASRSRDSHQETQYF. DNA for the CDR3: TGTGCCAGCAGATCCCGGGACTCCCACCAAGAGACCCAGTACTTC.

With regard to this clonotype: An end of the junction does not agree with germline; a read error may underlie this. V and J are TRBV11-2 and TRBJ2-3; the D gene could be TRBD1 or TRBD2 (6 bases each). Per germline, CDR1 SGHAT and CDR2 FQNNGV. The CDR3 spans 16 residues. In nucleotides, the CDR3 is TGTGCCAGCAGTTTAGATGTGGGGGGCATCACGGATACGCAGTATTTT. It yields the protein CASSLDVGGITDTQYF.

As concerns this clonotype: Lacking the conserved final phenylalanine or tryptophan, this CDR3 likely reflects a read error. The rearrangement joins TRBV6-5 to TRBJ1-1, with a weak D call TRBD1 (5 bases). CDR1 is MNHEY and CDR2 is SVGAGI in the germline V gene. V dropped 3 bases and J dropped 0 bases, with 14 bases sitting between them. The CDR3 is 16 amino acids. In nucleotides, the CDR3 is TGTGCCAGCAGTTATACCTCTACAGGTCTGAACACTGAAGCTTTCTCT. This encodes CASSYTSTGLNTEAFS.

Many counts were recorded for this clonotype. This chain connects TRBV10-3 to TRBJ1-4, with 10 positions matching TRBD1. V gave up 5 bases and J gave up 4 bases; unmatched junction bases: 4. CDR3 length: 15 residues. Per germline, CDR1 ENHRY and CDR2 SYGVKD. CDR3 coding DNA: TGTGCCATCAGTCCCGGGACAGGGGATAATGAAAAACTGTTTTTT. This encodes CAISPGTGDNEKLFF.

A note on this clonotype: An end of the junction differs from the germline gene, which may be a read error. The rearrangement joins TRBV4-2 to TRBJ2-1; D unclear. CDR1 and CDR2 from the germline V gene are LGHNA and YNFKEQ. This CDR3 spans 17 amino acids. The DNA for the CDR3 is TGTGCTAGCAGCCAAGAGTGGGCGAGAGGCGACTACAATGAGCAGTTCTTC. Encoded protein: CASSQEWARGDYNEQFF.

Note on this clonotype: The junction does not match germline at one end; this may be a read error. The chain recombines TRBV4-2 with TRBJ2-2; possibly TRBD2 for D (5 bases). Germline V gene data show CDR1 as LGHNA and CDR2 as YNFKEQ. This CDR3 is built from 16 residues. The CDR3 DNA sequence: TGTGTCAGCAGCCAAGCGCCGAACACCGGCACCGGGGAGCTGCTTTTT. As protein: CVSSQAPNTGTGELLF.

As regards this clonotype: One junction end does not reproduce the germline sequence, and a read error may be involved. The CDR3 region is CASSLVLTGEMEAYF. The CDR3 DNA reads TGCGCCAGCAGCCTAGTCCTAACAGGGGAAATGGAAGCTTACTTT. This sequence joins TRBV4-1 and TRBJ1-1; 7 bases are shared with TRBD1. CDR3 length: 15 residues. From germline, CDR1 is MGHRA and CDR2 YSYEKL.

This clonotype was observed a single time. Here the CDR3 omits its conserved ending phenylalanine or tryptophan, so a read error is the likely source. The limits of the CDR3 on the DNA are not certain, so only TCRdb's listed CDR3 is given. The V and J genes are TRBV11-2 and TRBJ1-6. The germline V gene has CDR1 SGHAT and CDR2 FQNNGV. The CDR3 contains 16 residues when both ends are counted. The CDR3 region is CASSLGISGEGSPLHL.

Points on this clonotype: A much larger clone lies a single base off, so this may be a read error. The CDR3 sequence is CARSYSGRPSTDTQYF. The CDR3 DNA follows: TGTGCCAGGAGTTACTCCGGACGTCCTTCCACAGATACGCAGTATTTT. The gene calls are TRBV6-2 or TRBV6-3 and TRBJ2-3, with D unclear. Germline V gene data show CDR1 as MNHEY and CDR2 as SVGEGT. CDR3 size: 16 residues.

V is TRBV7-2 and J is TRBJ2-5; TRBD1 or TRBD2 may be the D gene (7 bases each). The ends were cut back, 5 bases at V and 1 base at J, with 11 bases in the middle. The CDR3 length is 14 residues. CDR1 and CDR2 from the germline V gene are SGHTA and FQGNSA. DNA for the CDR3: TGTGCCAGCAGCCCAGGGGGGGCCCAAGAGACCCAGTACTTC. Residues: CASSPGGAQETQYF.

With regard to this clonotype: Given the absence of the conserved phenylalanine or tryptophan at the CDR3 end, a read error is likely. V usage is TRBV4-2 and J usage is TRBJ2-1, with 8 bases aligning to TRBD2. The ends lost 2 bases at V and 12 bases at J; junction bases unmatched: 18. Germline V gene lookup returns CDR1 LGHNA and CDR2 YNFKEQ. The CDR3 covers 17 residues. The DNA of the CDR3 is TGTGCCAGCAGCCAAAGTGAACTAGCGGAGCCCCCCTGTGGGCAGTTCTGC. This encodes CASSQSELAEPPCGQFC.

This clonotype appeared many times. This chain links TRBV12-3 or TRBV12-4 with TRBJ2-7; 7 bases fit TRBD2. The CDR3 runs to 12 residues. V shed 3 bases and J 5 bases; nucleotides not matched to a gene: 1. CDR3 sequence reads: CASSFSGDEQYF. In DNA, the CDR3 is TGTGCCAGCAGTTTCAGCGGGGACGAGCAGTACTTC.

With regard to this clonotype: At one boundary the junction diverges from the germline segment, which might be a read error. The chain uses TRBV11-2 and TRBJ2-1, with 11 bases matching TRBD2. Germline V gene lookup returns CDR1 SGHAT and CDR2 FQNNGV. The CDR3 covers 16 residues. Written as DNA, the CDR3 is TGTGCCAGCAGCTACTCTTCGATTAGCGGGAGGGGAGGCGGCCTCTTC. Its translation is CASSYSSISGRGGGLF.

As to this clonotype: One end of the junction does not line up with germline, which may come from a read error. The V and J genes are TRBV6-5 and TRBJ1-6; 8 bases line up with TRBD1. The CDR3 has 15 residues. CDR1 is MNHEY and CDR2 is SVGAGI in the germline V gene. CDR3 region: CVSSLTGDPNSPLHF. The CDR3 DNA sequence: TGTGTCAGCAGTTTGACAGGGGATCCTAATTCGCCCCTCCACTTT.

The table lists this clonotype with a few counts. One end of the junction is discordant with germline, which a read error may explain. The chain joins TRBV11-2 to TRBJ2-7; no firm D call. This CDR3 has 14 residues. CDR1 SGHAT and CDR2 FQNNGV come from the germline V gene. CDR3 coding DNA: TGTGCCAGCAGCTTAACTGACATTGCCTATGAGCAGTACTTT. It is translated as CASSLTDIAYEQYF. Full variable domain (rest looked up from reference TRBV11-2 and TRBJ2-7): EAGVAQSPRYKIIEKRQSVAFWCNPISGHATLYWYQQILGQGPKLLIQFQNNGVVDDSQLPKDRFSAERLKGVDSTLKIQPAKLEDSAVYLCASSLTDIAYEQYFGPGTRLTVT.

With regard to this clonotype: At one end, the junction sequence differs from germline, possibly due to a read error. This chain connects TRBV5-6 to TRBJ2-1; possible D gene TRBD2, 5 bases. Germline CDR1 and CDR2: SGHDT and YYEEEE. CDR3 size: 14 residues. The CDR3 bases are TGTGCCAGCAGATTCGGGGTGGTGGGCAATGAGCACTTCTTC. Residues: CASRFGVVGNEHFF.

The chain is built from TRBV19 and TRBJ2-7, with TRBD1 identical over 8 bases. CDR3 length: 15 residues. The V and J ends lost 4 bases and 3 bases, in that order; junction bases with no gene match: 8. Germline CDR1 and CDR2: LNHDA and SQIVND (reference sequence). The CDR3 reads CASSKAGQDGYEQYF. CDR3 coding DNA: TGTGCCAGTAGTAAGGCGGGACAGGACGGCTACGAGCAGTACTTC.

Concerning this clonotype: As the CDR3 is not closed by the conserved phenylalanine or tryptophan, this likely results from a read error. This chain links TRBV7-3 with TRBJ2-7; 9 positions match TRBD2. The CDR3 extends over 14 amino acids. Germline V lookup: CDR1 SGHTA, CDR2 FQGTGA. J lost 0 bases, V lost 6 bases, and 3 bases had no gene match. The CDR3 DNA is TGTGCCAGCAGACTTAGCGGGGGCTCCTACGAGCAGTACCTC. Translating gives CASRLSGGSYEQYL.